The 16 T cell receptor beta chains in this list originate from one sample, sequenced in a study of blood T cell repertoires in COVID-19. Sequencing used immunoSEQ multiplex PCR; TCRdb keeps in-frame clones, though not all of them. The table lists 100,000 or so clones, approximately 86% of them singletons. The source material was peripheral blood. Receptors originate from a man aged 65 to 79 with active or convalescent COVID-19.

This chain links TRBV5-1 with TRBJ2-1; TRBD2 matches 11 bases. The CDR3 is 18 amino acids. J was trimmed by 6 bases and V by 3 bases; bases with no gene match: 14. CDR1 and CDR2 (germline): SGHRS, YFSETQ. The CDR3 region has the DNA TGCGCCAGCAGCTCGTTACATAGCGGGGGGGCAAAGGGCAATGAGCAGTTCTTC. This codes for CASSSLHSGGAKGNEQFF.

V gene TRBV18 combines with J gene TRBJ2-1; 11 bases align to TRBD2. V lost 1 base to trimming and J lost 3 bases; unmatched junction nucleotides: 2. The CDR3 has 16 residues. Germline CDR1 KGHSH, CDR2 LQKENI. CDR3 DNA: TGTGCCAGCTCACCACGACTAGCGGGATACTACAATGAGCAGTTCTTC. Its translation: CASSPRLAGYYNEQFF.

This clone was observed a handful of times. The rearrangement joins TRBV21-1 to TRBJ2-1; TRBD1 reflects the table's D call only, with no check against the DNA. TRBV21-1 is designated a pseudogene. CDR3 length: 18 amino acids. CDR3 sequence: CASSNGTEIYSLYNEQFF. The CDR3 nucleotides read TGTGCCAGCAGCAACGGGACAGAGATTTATTCCCTTTACAATGAGCAGTTCTTC.

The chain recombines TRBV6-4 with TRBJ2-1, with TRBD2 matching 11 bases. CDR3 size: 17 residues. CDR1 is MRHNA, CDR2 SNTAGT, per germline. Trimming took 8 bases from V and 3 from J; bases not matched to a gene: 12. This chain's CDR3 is CASSVAGGPGNYNEQFF. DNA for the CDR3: TGTGCCAGCTCCGTAGCGGGGGGGCCTGGCAACTACAATGAGCAGTTCTTC.

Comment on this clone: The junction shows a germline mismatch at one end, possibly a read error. The CDR3 here is CASSDKRTDFF. CDR3 bases: TGTGCCAGCAGCGACAAGAGGACGGACTTTTTT. V is TRBV7-9 and J is TRBJ1-3; no definite D call. In germline, CDR1 is SEHNR, CDR2 FQNEAQ (reference sequence). The CDR3 is 11 amino acids. The complete variable domain, with remaining parts taken from reference TRBV7-9 and TRBJ1-3, reads DTGVSQNPRHKITKRGQNVTFRCDPISEHNRLYWYRQTLGQGPEFLTYFQNEAQLEKSRLLSDRFSAERPKGSFSTLEIQRTEQGDSAMYLCASSDKRTDFFGEGSWLTVV.

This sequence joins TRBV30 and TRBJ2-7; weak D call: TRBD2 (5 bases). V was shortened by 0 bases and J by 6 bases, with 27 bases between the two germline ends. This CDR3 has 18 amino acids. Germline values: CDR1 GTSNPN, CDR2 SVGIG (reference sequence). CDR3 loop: CAWSVSLPTSLKIREQYF. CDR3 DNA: TGTGCCTGGAGTGTCTCACTCCCTACTAGTCTAAAGATTCGCGAGCAGTACTTC. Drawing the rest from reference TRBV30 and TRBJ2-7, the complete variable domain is SQTIHQWPATLVQPVGSPLSLECTVEGTSNPNLYWYRQAAGRGLQLLFYSVGIGQISSEVPQNLSASRPQDRQFILSSKKLLLSDSGFYLCAWSVSLPTSLKIREQYFGPGTRLTVT.

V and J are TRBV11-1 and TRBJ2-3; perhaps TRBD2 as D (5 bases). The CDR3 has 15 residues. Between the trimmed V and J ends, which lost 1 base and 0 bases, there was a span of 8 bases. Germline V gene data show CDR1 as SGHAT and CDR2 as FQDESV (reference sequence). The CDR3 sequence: CASSLDGGSTDTQYF. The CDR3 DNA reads TGTGCCAGCAGCTTAGACGGAGGAAGCACAGATACGCAGTATTTT.

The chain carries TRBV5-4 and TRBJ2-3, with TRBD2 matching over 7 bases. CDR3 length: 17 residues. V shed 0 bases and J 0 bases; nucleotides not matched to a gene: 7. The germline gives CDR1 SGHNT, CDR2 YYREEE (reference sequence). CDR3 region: CASSLGGSGSSTDTQYF. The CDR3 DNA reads TGTGCCAGCAGCTTGGGGGGTAGCGGGTCAAGCACAGATACGCAGTATTTT.

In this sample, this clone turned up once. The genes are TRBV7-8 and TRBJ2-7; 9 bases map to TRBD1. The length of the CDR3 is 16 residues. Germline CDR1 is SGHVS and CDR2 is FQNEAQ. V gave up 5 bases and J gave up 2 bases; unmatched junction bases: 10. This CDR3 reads CASSLEGDRVPYEQYF. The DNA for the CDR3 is TGTGCCAGCAGCCTTGAAGGGGACAGGGTTCCCTACGAGCAGTACTTC.

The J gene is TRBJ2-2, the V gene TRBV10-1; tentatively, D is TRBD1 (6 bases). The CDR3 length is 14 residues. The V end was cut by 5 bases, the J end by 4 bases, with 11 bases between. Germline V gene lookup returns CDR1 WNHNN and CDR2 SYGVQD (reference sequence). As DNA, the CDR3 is TGCGCCAGCAGTCGACAGGCCCGCACCGGGGAGCTGTTTTTT. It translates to CASSRQARTGELFF.

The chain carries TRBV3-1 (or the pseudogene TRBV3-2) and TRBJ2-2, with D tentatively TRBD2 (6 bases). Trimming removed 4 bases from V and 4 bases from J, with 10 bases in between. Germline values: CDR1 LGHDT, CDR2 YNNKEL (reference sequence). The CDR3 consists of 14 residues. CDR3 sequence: CASSLETSTGELFF. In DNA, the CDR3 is TGTGCCAGCAGCCTCGAGACTAGCACCGGGGAGCTGTTTTTT.

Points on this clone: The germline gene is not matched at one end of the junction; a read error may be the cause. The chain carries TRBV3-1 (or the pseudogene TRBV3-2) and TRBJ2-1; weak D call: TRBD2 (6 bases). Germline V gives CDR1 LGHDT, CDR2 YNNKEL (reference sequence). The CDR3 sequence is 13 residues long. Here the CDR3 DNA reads TGTGCCAGCAGGCAAGGCGGGGCCGATGAGCAGTTCTTC. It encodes CASRQGGADEQFF.

The CDR3 DNA reads as TGTGCCAGCAGCCTGGGGACAGGGAGTGGTGGCTACACCTTC. Translating it yields CASSLGTGSGGYTF. This chain uses TRBV7-2 with TRBJ1-2, with TRBD1 matching over 9 bases. The CDR3 is 14 amino acids. Germline V gives CDR1 SGHTA, CDR2 FQGNSA. V shed 5 bases, J shed 7 bases, and the junction held 8 bases outside the gene matches.

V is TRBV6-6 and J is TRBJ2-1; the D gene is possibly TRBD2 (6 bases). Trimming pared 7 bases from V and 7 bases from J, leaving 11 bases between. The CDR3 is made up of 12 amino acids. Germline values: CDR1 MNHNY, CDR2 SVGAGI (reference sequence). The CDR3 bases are TGTGCCAGCACCCATGGGGGGAATGAGCAGTTCTTC. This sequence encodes CASTHGGNEQFF.

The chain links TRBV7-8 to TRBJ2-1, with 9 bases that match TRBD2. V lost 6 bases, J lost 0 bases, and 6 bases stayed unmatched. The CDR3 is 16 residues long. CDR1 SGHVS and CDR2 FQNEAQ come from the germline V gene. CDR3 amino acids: CASSSSGGFSYNEQFF. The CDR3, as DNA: TGTGCCAGCAGTTCGAGCGGGGGGTTCTCCTACAATGAGCAGTTCTTC.

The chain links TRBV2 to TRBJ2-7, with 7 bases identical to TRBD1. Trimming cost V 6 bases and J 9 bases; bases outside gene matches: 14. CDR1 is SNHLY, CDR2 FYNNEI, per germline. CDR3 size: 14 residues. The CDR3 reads CASSPGQSVVWQYF. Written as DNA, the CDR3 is TGTGCCAGCAGCCCGGGACAGTCAGTAGTCTGGCAGTACTTC.